This entry lists 13 T cell receptor beta chains sequenced from one sample in a study of cytomegalovirus exposure and HLA in healthy donors. 13 Jbeta primers and 60 Vbeta primers were used for the PCR. The method was immunoSEQ multiplex PCR; TCRdb's version includes in-frame clones alone and lacks a portion of them. The sample consists of around 140,000 clones, roughly 70% of them appearing once. The sample comprised PBMCs. The receptors stem from a man aged 30 to 39 in good health and CMV-seronegative.

The chain combines TRBV6-5 with TRBJ1-2; TRBD1 matches 7 bases. Germline trimming cut 5 bases from V and 6 bases from J; bases unmatched to any gene: 6. The CDR3 consists of 13 residues. Germline CDR1 is MNHEY and CDR2 is SVGAGI. CDR3 DNA: TGTGCCAGCAGTAAGATTACAGGGGATGGCTACACCTTC. It codes for CASSKITGDGYTF.

This chain joins TRBV5-1 and TRBJ2-1, with 10 bases identical to TRBD2. V shed 0 bases, J shed 6 bases, and the junction held 3 bases outside the gene matches. The CDR3 sequence is 15 residues long. Germline V lookup: CDR1 SGHRS, CDR2 YFSETQ. CDR3 region: CASSLELAGPNEQFF. CDR3 sequence (DNA): TGCGCCAGCAGCTTGGAACTAGCGGGGCCCAATGAGCAGTTCTTC.

This clone came up a few times. The chain has TRBV4-1 and TRBJ2-3; 12 nucleotides line up with TRBD2. The germline V gene encodes CDR1 MGHRA and CDR2 YSYEKL. V dropped 0 bases and J dropped 4; count of bases not matched to a gene: 5. The CDR3 sequence is 17 residues long. CDR3 coding DNA: TGCGCCAGCAGCCAAGATGGCGCTAGCGGGGGGGCAGATACGCAGTATTTT. Residues: CASSQDGASGGADTQYF.

The chain joins TRBV5-4 to TRBJ2-1; 12 positions agree with TRBD2. The CDR3 has 16 residues. The J segment lost 9 bases and the V segment lost 4 bases, leaving 11 bases of the junction unmatched. Germline CDR1 is SGHNT and CDR2 is YYREEE (reference sequence). CDR3 in amino acids: CASSATGLAGSGEQFF. The CDR3 coding sequence is TGTGCCAGCAGCGCCACTGGACTAGCGGGAAGTGGTGAGCAGTTCTTC.

The chain has TRBV12-5 and TRBJ2-5; D ambiguous. This CDR3 spans 14 amino acids. V lost 7 bases and J 1 base, leaving 13 bases between the germline ends. CDR1 and CDR2 (germline): LGHNT, FRNRAP. The CDR3 DNA sequence: TGTGCTAGTGCTACCCTTACAGCCCAAGAGACCCAGTACTTC. Its protein is CASATLTAQETQYF.

On this clone itself: One junction end does not reproduce the germline sequence, and a read error may be involved. The chain combines TRBV27 with TRBJ2-6; maybe TRBD1 (6 bases). From germline, CDR1 is MNHEY and CDR2 SMNVEV (reference sequence). The CDR3 extends over 14 amino acids. DNA for the CDR3: TGTGCCAGCAGTTTCAGGGGTGGGGCCAACGGCCTGACTTTC. Translated: CASSFRGGANGLTF.

The CDR3, as DNA: TGTGCCAGCAGCGTCTCCGGGACAGGGGTTTACGAGCAGTACTTC. Amino acid sequence: CASSVSGTGVYEQYF. The chain combines TRBV11-2 with TRBJ2-7; 10 bases are a match to TRBD1. Looked up from germline, CDR1 is SGHAT and CDR2 is FQNNGV. The CDR3 runs to 15 residues. Germline trimming cut 5 bases from V and 4 bases from J; bases unmatched to any gene: 8.

The chain combines TRBV6-5 with TRBJ2-1; 7 bases align to TRBD2. Germline V gives CDR1 MNHEY, CDR2 SVGAGI. The CDR3 extends over 14 amino acids. With 8 bases clipped from V and 0 bases from J, the junction kept 4 bases outside the gene matches. For the CDR3, the DNA is TGTGCCAGCGCGTGGGAGGGCTCCTACAATGAGCAGTTCTTC. The encoded protein is CASAWEGSYNEQFF.

The rearrangement joins TRBV19 to TRBJ1-5; no firm D call. Looked up from germline, CDR1 is LNHDA and CDR2 is SQIVND (reference sequence). Trimming left V 10 bases short and J 4 bases short, with 17 bases between. CDR3 size: 14 residues. The CDR3 bases are TGTGCCACCAGTATAGTATCCAGAAATCAGCCCCAGCATTTT. Translating it yields CATSIVSRNQPQHF. Supplemented by reference TRBV19 and TRBJ1-5, the full variable domain reads DGGITQSPKYLFRKEGQNVTLSCEQNLNHDAMYWYRQDPGQGLRLIYYSQIVNDFQKGDIAEGYSVSREKKESFPLTVTSAQKNPTAFYLCATSIVSRNQPQHFGDGTRLSIL.

In its sample, this clone was seen a few times. The chain uses TRBV9 and TRBJ2-5; D remains ambiguous. CDR1 SGDLS and CDR2 YYNGEE come from the germline V gene. The CDR3 loop spans 13 amino acids. Between the trimmed V and J ends, which lost 3 bases and 5 bases, there was a span of 11 bases. CDR3 in DNA: TGTGCCAGCAGCGCCACCTCCACTGAGACCCAGTACTTC. Protein product: CASSATSTETQYF.

The J gene is TRBJ2-3, the V gene TRBV6-5; TRBD2 matches 8 bases. Trimming took 2 bases from V and 10 from J; bases not matched to a gene: 8. In germline, CDR1 is MNHEY, CDR2 SVGAGI. The CDR3 has 14 amino acids. DNA for the CDR3: TGTGCCAGCAGTTACGATGATAGCGGGAATGCGCAGTATTTT. This translates into CASSYDDSGNAQYF.

V and J are TRBV5-1 and TRBJ2-7; possibly TRBD2 for D (6 bases). The germline V and J ends were trimmed by 4 bases and 2 bases, with 16 bases remaining between them. The CDR3 has 15 residues. Looked up from germline, CDR1 is SGHRS and CDR2 is YFSETQ. The DNA of the CDR3 is TGCGCCAGCAGCCCCCGAGCGGGCCCCACCTACGAGCAGTACTTC. This encodes CASSPRAGPTYEQYF.

In its sample, this clone was seen once. The chain employs TRBV7-9 and TRBJ2-3; 11 bases are a match to TRBD1. CDR1 is SEHNR and CDR2 is FQNEAQ in the germline V gene (reference sequence). V shed 4 bases, J shed 4 bases, and the junction held 1 base outside the gene matches. The CDR3 loop spans 14 amino acids. As DNA, the CDR3 is TGTGCCAGCAGCTCGGGACAGGGGGCAGATACGCAGTATTTT. It specifies CASSSGQGADTQYF.